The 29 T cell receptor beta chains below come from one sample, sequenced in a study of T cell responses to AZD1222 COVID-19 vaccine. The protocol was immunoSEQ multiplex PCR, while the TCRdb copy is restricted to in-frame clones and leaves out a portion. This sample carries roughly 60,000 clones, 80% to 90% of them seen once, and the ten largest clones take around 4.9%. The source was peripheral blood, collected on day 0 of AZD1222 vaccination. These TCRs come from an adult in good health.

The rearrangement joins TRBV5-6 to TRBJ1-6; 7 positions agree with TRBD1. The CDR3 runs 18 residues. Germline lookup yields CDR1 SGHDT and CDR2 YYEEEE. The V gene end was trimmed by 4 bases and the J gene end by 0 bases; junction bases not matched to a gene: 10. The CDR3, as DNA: TGTGCCAGCAGCCTGAGGACAGGCCAGAGCTCCTATAATTCACCCCTCCACTTT. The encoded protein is CASSLRTGQSSYNSPLHF.

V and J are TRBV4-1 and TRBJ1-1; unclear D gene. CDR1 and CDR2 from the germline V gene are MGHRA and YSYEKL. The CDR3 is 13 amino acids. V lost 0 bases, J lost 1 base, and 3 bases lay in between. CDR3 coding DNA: TGCGCCAGCAGCCAAGAACAGAACACTGAAGCTTTCTTT. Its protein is CASSQEQNTEAFF.

The CDR3 reads CASSPPEGRVTEAFF. CDR3 in DNA: TGTGCCAGCTCACCACCGGAGGGGCGGGTCACTGAAGCTTTCTTT. V gene TRBV18 combines with J gene TRBJ1-1; weak D call: TRBD1 (5 bases). Looked up from germline, CDR1 is KGHSH and CDR2 is LQKENI. The germline V and J ends were trimmed by 0 bases and 4 bases, with 12 bases remaining between them. This CDR3 comprises 15 residues.

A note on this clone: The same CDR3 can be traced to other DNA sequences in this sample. Here the CDR3 DNA reads TGCGCCAGCAGCCAAGGGGGAAGCTCCTATAATTCACCCCTCCACTTT. Amino acids: CASSQGGSSYNSPLHF. J is TRBJ1-6 and V is TRBV4-1; D is uncertain. This CDR3 has 16 residues. Trimming pared 1 base from V and 0 bases from J, leaving 7 bases between. Germline V gene data show CDR1 as MGHRA and CDR2 as YSYEKL.

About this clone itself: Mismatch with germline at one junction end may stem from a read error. The DNA for the CDR3 is TGTGCCAGCAACCTAGACTCGACCGTATACTTC. Amino acids: CASNLDSTVYF. The rearrangement joins TRBV9 to TRBJ1-2, with no clear D. Per germline, CDR1 SGDLS and CDR2 YYNGEE. The CDR3 extends over 11 amino acids. Filled out from reference TRBV9 and TRBJ1-2, the complete variable domain reads DSGVTQTPKHLITATGQRVTLRCSPRSGDLSVYWYQQSLDQGLQFLIQYYNGEERAKGNILERFSAQQFPDLHSELNLSSLELGDSALYFCASNLDSTVYFGSGTRLTVV.

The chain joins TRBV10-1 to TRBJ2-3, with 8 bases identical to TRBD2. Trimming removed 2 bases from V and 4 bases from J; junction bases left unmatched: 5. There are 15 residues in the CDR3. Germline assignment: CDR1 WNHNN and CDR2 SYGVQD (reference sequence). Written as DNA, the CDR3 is TGCGCCAGCAGTGAGCTTGGGCGGGGGGCAGATACGCAGTATTTT. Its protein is CASSELGRGADTQYF.

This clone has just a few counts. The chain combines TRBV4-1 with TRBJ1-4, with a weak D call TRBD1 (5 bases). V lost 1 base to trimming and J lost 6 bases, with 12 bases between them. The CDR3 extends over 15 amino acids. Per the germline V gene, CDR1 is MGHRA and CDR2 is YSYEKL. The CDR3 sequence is CASSQVGGRDEKLFF. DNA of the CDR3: TGCGCCAGCAGCCAAGTTGGTGGCAGGGATGAAAAACTGTTTTTT.

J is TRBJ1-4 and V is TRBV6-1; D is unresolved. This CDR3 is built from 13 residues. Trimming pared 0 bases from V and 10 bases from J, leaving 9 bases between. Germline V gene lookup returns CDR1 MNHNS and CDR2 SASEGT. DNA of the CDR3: TGTGCCAGCAGTGAAGCGGGGTTTGGAAAACTGTTTTTT. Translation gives CASSEAGFGKLFF.

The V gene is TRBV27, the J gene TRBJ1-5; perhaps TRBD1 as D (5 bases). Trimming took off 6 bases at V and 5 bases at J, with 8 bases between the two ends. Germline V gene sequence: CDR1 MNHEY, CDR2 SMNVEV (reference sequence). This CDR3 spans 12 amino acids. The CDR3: CASRQGDQPQHF. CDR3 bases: TGTGCCAGCAGGCAAGGGGATCAGCCCCAGCATTTT.

CDR3 DNA sequence: TGTGCCAGCAGCCAGGGAAGGGACAGGGTTAAGAACGAGCAGTACTTC. This sequence encodes CASSQGRDRVKNEQYF. The genes are TRBV7-2 and TRBJ2-7; 9 bases line up with TRBD1. Germline CDR1 reads SGHTA; CDR2 reads FQGNSA. With 5 bases clipped from V and 5 bases from J, the junction kept 13 bases outside the gene matches. The CDR3 has 16 residues.

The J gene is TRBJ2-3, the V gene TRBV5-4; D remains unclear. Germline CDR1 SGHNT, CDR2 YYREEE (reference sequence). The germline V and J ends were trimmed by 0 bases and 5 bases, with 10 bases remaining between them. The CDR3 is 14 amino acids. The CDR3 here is CASSLGSAGDTQYF. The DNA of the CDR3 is TGTGCCAGCAGCTTGGGATCAGCAGGAGATACGCAGTATTTT.

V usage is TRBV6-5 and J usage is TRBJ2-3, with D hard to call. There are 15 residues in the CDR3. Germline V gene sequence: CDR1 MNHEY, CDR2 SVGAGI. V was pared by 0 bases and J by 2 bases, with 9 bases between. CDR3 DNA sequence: TGTGCCAGCAGTTACTCGGCAGTACCCACAGATACGCAGTATTTT. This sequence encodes CASSYSAVPTDTQYF.

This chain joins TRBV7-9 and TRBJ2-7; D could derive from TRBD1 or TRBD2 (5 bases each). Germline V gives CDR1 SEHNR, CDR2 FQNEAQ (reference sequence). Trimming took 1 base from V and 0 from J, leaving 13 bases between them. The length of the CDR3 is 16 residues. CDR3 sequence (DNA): TGTGCCAGCAGCTTAGATTTTGGGGGAAACTCCTACGAGCAGTACTTC. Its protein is CASSLDFGGNSYEQYF.

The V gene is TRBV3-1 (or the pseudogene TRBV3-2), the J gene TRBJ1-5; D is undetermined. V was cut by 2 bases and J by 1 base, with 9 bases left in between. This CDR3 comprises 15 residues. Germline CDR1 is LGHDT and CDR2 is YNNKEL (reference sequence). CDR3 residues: CASSQSPGSNQPQHF. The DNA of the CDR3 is TGTGCCAGCAGCCAATCACCGGGGAGCAATCAGCCCCAGCATTTT.

The CDR3 protein is CASSTPGNEQFF. Written as DNA, the CDR3 is TGCGCCAGCAGCACTCCAGGAAATGAGCAGTTCTTC. The rearrangement joins TRBV5-1 to TRBJ2-1, with D unclear. Germline-derived CDR1 and CDR2 are SGHRS and YFSETQ. The CDR3 consists of 12 residues. V was trimmed by 4 bases and J by 7 bases, leaving 9 bases between them.

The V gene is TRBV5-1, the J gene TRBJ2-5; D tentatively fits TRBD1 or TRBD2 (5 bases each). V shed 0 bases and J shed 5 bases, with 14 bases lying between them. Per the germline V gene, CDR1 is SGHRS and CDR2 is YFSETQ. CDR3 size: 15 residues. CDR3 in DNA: TGCGCCAGCAGCTTGGCGAGGGGCATGAGGGAGACCCAGTACTTC. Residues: CASSLARGMRETQYF.

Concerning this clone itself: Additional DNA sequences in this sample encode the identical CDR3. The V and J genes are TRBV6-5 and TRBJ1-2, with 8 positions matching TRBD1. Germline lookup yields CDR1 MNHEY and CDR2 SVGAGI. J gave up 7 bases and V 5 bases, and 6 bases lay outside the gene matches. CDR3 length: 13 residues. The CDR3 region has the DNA TGTGCCAGCAGTCCAGGACAGGGCAGTGGCTACACCTTC. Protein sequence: CASSPGQGSGYTF.

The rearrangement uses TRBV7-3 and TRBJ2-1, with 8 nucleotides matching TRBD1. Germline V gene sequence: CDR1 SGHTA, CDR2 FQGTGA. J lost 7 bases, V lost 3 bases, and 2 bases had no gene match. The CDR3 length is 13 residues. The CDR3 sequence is CASSLDRENEQFF. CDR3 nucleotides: TGTGCCAGCAGCTTGGACAGGGAAAATGAGCAGTTCTTC. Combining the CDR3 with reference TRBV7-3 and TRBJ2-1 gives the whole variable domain GAGVSQTPSNKVTEKGKYVELRCDPISGHTALYWYRQSLGQGPEFLIYFQGTGAADDSGLPNDRFFAVRPEGSVSTLKIQRTERGDSAVYLCASSLDRENEQFFGPGTRLTVL.

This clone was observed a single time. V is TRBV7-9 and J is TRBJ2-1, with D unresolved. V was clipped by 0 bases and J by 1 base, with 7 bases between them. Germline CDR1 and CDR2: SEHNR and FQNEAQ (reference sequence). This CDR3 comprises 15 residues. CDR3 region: CASSLAVGSYNEQFF. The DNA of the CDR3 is TGTGCCAGCAGCTTAGCGGTGGGTTCCTACAATGAGCAGTTCTTC.

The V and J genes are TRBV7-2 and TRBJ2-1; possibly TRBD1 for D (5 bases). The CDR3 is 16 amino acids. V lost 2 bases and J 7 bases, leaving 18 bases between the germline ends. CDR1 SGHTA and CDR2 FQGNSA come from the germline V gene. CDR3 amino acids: CASSLRWQGSRNEQFF. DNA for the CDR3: TGTGCCAGCAGCTTACGGTGGCAGGGATCGAGGAATGAGCAGTTCTTC.

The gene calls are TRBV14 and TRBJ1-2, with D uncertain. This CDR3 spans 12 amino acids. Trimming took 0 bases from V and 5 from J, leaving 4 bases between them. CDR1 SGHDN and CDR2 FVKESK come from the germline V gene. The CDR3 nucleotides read TGTGCCAGCAGCCAAGAACGATATGGCTACACCTTC. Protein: CASSQERYGYTF.

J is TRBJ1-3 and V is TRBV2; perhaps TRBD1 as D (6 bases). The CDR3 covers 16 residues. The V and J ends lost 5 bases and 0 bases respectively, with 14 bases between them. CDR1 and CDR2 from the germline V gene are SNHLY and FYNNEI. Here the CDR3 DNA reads TGTGCCAGCAGTCTGGACAGCCTAGACTCTGGAAACACCATATATTTT. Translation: CASSLDSLDSGNTIYF.

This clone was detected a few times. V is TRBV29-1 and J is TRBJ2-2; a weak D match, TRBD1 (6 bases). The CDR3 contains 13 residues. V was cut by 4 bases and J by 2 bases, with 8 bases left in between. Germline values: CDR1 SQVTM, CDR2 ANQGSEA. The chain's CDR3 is CSVGGTNTGELFF. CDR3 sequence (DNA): TGCAGCGTTGGTGGGACAAACACCGGGGAGCTGTTTTTT.

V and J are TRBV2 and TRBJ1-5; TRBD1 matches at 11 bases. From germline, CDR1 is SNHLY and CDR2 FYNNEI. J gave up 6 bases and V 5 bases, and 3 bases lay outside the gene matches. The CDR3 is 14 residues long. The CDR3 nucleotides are TGTGCCAGCAGTTCCGGGACAGGGGGTCAGCCCCAGCATTTT. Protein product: CASSSGTGGQPQHF. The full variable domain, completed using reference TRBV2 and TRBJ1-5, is EPEVTQTPSHQVTQMGQEVILRCVPISNHLYFYWYRQILGQKVEFLVSFYNNEISEKSEIFDDQFSVERPDGSNFTLKIRSTKLEDSAMYFCASSSGTGGQPQHFGDGTRLSIL.

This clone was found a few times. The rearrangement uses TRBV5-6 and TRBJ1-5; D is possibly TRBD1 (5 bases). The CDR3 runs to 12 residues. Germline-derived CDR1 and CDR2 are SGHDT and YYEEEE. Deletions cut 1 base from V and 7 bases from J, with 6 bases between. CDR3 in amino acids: CASSLQGQPQHF. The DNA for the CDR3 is TGTGCCAGCAGCTTGCAGGGCCAGCCCCAGCATTTT.

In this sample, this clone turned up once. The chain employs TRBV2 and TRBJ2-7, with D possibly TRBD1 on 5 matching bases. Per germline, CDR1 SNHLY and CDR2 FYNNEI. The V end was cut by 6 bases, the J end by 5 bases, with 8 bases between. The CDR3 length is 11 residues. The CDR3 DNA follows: TGTGCCAGCAGGACCAGGGACGAGCAGTACTTC. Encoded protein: CASRTRDEQYF.

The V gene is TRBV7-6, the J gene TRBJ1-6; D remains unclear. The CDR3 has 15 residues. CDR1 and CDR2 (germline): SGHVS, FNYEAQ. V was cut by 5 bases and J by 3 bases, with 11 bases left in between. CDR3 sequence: CASSTQEFYNSPLHF. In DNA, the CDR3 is TGTGCCAGCAGCACCCAGGAGTTCTATAATTCACCCCTCCACTTT.

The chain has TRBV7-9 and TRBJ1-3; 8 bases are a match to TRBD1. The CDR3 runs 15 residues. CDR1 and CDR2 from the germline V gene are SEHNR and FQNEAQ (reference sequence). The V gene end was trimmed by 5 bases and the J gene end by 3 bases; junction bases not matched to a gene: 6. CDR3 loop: CASSQDRGSGNTIYF. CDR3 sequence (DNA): TGTGCCAGCAGCCAAGACAGGGGAAGTGGAAACACCATATATTTT.

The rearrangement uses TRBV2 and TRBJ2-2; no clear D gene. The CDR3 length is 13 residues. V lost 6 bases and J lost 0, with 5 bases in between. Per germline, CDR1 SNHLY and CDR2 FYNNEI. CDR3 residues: CASRAPNTGELFF. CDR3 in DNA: TGTGCCAGCAGGGCGCCGAACACCGGGGAGCTGTTTTTT.